This T cell receptor beta chain was sequenced for a study of T-cell reconstitution after alpha-beta-depleted transplantation in children. Study results and caveats: Reported findings indicate that, about two months after transplant, alpha-beta T cells came from several hundred expanded clones, which were derived from non-depleted graft cells. Newly made T cells mostly supplied T-cell counts and diversity one year after transplant.

Unique molecular identifiers were incorporated into the prepared TCRbeta library. TCRdb recomputed calls from the PCR reads with MiXCR, one row per CDR3 protein. The sample lists about 580,000 distinct CDR3 sequences, 20% to 25% occurring once. About this clonotype itself: Antigen: not known.

The trim removed 5 bases at V and 5 bases at J, leaving 11 bases unmatched. The germline CDR1 and CDR2 sequences are DFQATT and SNEGSKA (reference sequence). This CDR3 contains 15 residues. The specimen comprised PBMCs, mostly from graft donor cells, sampled 360 days after TCRalphabeta/CD19-depleted stem cell transplant. This clonotype was sampled from a boy in the first two years of life who had a stem cell transplant for acute myeloid leukemia, so the T cells may come from the graft donor. This rearrangement joins TRBV20-1 to TRBJ2-3; 9 bases match TRBD1. The CDR3 region is CSAGPGTGIGDTQYF. The CDR3 nucleotides are TGCAGTGCTGGTCCCGGGACAGGGATTGGAGATACGCAGTATTTT.